One and the same sample provided the 5 T cell receptor beta chains below, sequenced in a study of CD8 T cells in ankylosing spondylitis (dated by TCRdb to 2016 to 2017). The protocol used for the library was 5' RACE. Reads for this sample came from an Illumina HiSeq 2500. TCRdb reprocessed the public reads (quality trimming at Q25 with fastp, clone calling with MiXCR) and kept in-frame beta chains. Here each entry gathers all rows of one CDR3 protein and keeps the most common genes and DNA. The sample includes a few hundred thousand distinct CDR3 sequences, with around 11% observed a single time. Under 8% of the sample rests with the top ten. Material: blood, either unsorted or a sorted T cell fraction (not recorded which). The receptors come from a male donor with ankylosing spondylitis or in good health (not recorded which).

This clonotype showed up many times. The rearrangement joins TRBV20-1 to TRBJ2-3; TRBD1 matches 11 bases. The CDR3 is 16 amino acids. CDR1 and CDR2 (germline): DFQATT, SNEGSKA (reference sequence). The V segment lost 0 bases and the J segment 5 bases; nucleotides outside the gene matches: 7. Written as DNA, the CDR3 is TGCAGTGCTAGAGATCTAAGGACAGGGGGCGGAGATACGCAGTATTTT. Protein: CSARDLRTGGGDTQYF.

This clonotype was recorded many times. The chain is built from TRBV27 and TRBJ2-7, with 8 bases that match TRBD1. CDR1 and CDR2 (germline): MNHEY, SMNVEV (reference sequence). The CDR3 runs 15 residues. V gave up 5 bases and J gave up 3 bases; unmatched junction bases: 9. In DNA form, the CDR3 reads TGTGCCAGCAGTCTCACAGGGGGTCCCTACTACGAGCAGTACTTC. Its translation: CASSLTGGPYYEQYF.

The table lists this clonotype with a few counts. The rearrangement links TRBV12-5 to TRBJ1-1, with no clear D. Germline assignment: CDR1 LGHNT and CDR2 FRNRAP. Trimming pared 2 bases from V and 4 bases from J, leaving 8 bases between. The CDR3 runs 13 residues. CDR3 DNA sequence: TGTGCTAGTGGTTTGTCCGTGGGCACTGAAGCTTTCTTT. Amino acid sequence: CASGLSVGTEAFF.

This clonotype was seen ten or more times. CDR3 sequence reads: CASSSGGGQRRNEQFF. In nucleotides, the CDR3 is TGCGCCAGCAGCTCTGGGGGGGGACAGCGTCGCAATGAGCAGTTCTTC. V usage is TRBV5-1 and J usage is TRBJ2-1; either TRBD1 or TRBD2 may fit D (7 bases each). The length of the CDR3 is 16 residues. Per the germline V gene, CDR1 is SGHRS and CDR2 is YFSETQ. V dropped 3 bases and J dropped 6 bases, with 19 bases sitting between them.

This clonotype was seen many times. The V and J genes are TRBV20-1 and TRBJ2-7; no definite D call. Germline CDR1 DFQATT, CDR2 SNEGSKA (reference sequence). The CDR3 totals 13 residues. V was pared by 3 bases and J by 2 bases, with 11 bases between. CDR3 sequence: CSASSDDAYEQYF. As DNA, the CDR3 is TGCAGTGCTAGTTCGGACGACGCCTACGAGCAGTACTTC.